One and the same sample provided the 24 T cell receptor beta chains below, sequenced in a study of cytomegalovirus exposure and HLA in healthy donors. It was with 60 Vbeta and 13 Jbeta primers that the PCR ran. The assay was immunoSEQ multiplex PCR, and TCRdb's table has in-frame clones only and misses some. The repertoire holds around 150,000 clones, with around 80% as singletons. Sequencing was performed on PBMCs. These receptor sequences come from a young man in good health and CMV-seronegative.

The chain has TRBV6-1 and TRBJ1-4; maybe TRBD1 (5 bases). Trimming cost V 5 bases and J 8 bases, with 15 bases left between them. There are 14 residues in the CDR3. Germline V gene data show CDR1 as MNHNS and CDR2 as SASEGT. CDR3 DNA: TGTGCCAGCAGTCTGACAGATCTAATAGAAAAACTGTTTTTT. Protein product: CASSLTDLIEKLFF.

The J gene is TRBJ1-2, the V gene TRBV29-1; D remains ambiguous. CDR1 and CDR2 from the germline V gene are SQVTM and ANQGSEA. Trimming removed 7 bases at V and 4 bases at J, with 25 bases between. The CDR3 sequence is 16 residues long. The CDR3 coding sequence is TGCAGCGCCGCCACCTACCGGTACAGAGGGAGCTATGGCTACACCTTC. It yields the protein CSAATYRYRGSYGYTF.

This rearrangement joins TRBV9 to TRBJ2-2; D unresolved. The CDR3 is made up of 15 amino acids. Deletions cut 4 bases from V and 5 bases from J, with 15 bases between. Germline CDR1 SGDLS, CDR2 YYNGEE. Here the CDR3 DNA reads TGTGCCAGCAGCATCCGGGTAGAACCTACCGGGGAGCTGTTTTTT. This encodes CASSIRVEPTGELFF.

The genes are TRBV5-4 and TRBJ2-6, with a weak D call TRBD2 (5 bases). The V and J ends lost 3 bases and 0 bases respectively, with 13 bases between them. The CDR3 has 17 residues. In germline, CDR1 is SGHNT, CDR2 YYREEE (reference sequence). Here the CDR3 reads CASSSARRDSGANVLTF. The CDR3 DNA is TGTGCCAGCAGCTCCGCACGACGGGACTCTGGGGCCAACGTCCTGACTTTC.

This chain joins TRBV7-9 and TRBJ2-5; a weak D match, TRBD2 (5 bases). Trimming left V 4 bases short and J 0 bases short, with 9 bases between. Germline V gene data show CDR1 as SEHNR and CDR2 as FQNEAQ (reference sequence). The CDR3 loop spans 14 amino acids. CDR3 region: CASSSPGYQETQYF. CDR3 nucleotides: TGTGCCAGCAGCTCACCGGGATACCAAGAGACCCAGTACTTC.

The chain couples TRBV14 to TRBJ2-1; 16 bases map to TRBD2. Trimming removed 3 bases from V and 9 bases from J; junction bases left unmatched: 2. The CDR3 spans 15 residues. Looked up from germline, CDR1 is SGHDN and CDR2 is FVKESK. CDR3 residues: CASSQGLAGGFEQFF. DNA for the CDR3: TGTGCCAGCAGCCAGGGACTAGCGGGGGGGTTTGAGCAGTTCTTC.

The chain recombines TRBV27 with TRBJ2-7; tentative D call: TRBD1 (6 bases). Between the trimmed V and J ends, which lost 2 bases and 1 base, there was a span of 18 bases. The CDR3 loop spans 17 amino acids. In germline, CDR1 is MNHEY, CDR2 SMNVEV (reference sequence). This chain's CDR3 is CASSLMGAKGRSYEQYF. CDR3 nucleotides: TGTGCCAGCAGTTTAATGGGGGCAAAAGGAAGGTCCTACGAGCAGTACTTC.

The rearrangement links TRBV5-5 to TRBJ2-7; 9 nucleotides line up with TRBD1. The length of the CDR3 is 16 residues. CDR1 and CDR2 from the germline V gene are SGHKS and YYEKEE (reference sequence). Germline trimming cut 3 bases from V and 3 bases from J; bases unmatched to any gene: 10. The CDR3 here is CASSWGGQGKGYEQYF. The DNA for the CDR3 is TGTGCCAGCAGCTGGGGGGGACAGGGCAAGGGCTACGAGCAGTACTTC.

V is TRBV27 and J is TRBJ2-7, with D tentatively TRBD1 (6 bases). Germline V lookup: CDR1 MNHEY, CDR2 SMNVEV (reference sequence). V was clipped by 7 bases and J by 6 bases, with 28 bases between them. The CDR3 covers 17 residues. The DNA of the CDR3 is TGTGCCAGCACTTCTCCCCTTAACAGGGTCACCCCTTGCGAGCAGTACTTC. It specifies CASTSPLNRVTPCEQYF.

V gene TRBV30 combines with J gene TRBJ1-2; TRBD1 is a possible D gene (5 bases). The germline V gene has CDR1 GTSNPN and CDR2 SVGIG (reference sequence). The CDR3 has 12 residues. V dropped 5 bases and J dropped 1 base, with 8 bases sitting between them. In nucleotides, the CDR3 is TGTGCCTGGGTAGACAGTAACTATGGCTACACCTTC. Translating it yields CAWVDSNYGYTF.

This clone was counted a single time. V and J are TRBV5-1 and TRBJ1-5; 12 nucleotides line up with TRBD1. V was clipped by 4 bases and J by 4 bases; unmatched bases: 6. In germline, CDR1 is SGHRS, CDR2 YFSETQ. CDR3 size: 16 residues. DNA for the CDR3: TGCGCCAGCAGCCCCGGGACAGGGGGCAAAAATCAGCCCCAGCATTTT. It yields the protein CASSPGTGGKNQPQHF.

This clone was observed once. V is TRBV19 and J is TRBJ1-1, with D perhaps matching TRBD1 (6 bases). V lost 6 bases and J lost 8, with 16 bases in between. The CDR3 has 13 amino acids. From germline, CDR1 is LNHDA and CDR2 SQIVND (reference sequence). CDR3 sequence (DNA): TGTGCCAGTAGCCCTCGCCAGAGGGGGGAAGCTTTCTTT. It encodes CASSPRQRGEAFF.

The chain employs TRBV5-1 and TRBJ1-3; D may be TRBD1 (5 bases). The germline gives CDR1 SGHRS, CDR2 YFSETQ. This CDR3 has 12 amino acids. Trimming took 3 bases from V and 8 from J, leaving 9 bases between them. In nucleotides, the CDR3 is TGCGCCAGCAGCTCTACAGGACACACCATATATTTT. Translated, it gives CASSSTGHTIYF.

The chain has TRBV27 and TRBJ2-7; TRBD1 aligns across 8 bases. CDR1 is MNHEY, CDR2 SMNVEV, per germline (reference sequence). V was clipped by 4 bases and J by 0 bases; unmatched bases: 5. CDR3 length equals 15 residues. CDR3 protein: CASSYGQGSSYEQYF. The CDR3 nucleotides are TGTGCCAGCAGTTACGGACAGGGCAGCTCCTACGAGCAGTACTTC.

This clone occurred once. One end of the junction does not line up with germline, which may come from a read error. The chain employs TRBV13 and TRBJ1-3; D ambiguous. The germline V gene encodes CDR1 PRHDT and CDR2 FYEKMQ (reference sequence). The CDR3 contains 14 residues. The DNA of the CDR3 is TGTGCCAGCAGCGTAGGGTACTCTGGAAACACCATATATTTT. Its protein product is CASSVGYSGNTIYF.

Remarks on this clone: This sample includes further DNA sequences coding for the same CDR3. The chain is built from TRBV5-4 and TRBJ2-7; possibly TRBD1 for D (6 bases). V was cut by 9 bases and J by 4 bases, with 23 bases left in between. CDR3 length: 15 amino acids. Germline CDR1 reads SGHNT; CDR2 reads YYREEE (reference sequence). This CDR3 reads CAITRRQGLWYEQYF. CDR3 in DNA: TGTGCCATCACCCGCAGGCAGGGGCTTTGGTACGAGCAGTACTTC. Variable domain in full (rest from reference TRBV5-4 and TRBJ2-7): ETGVTQSPTHLIKTRGQQVTLRCSSQSGHNTVSWYQQALGQGPQFIFQYYREEENGRGNFPPRFSGLQFPNYSSELNVNALELDDSALYLCAITRRQGLWYEQYFGPGTRLTVT.

The J gene is TRBJ1-2, the V gene TRBV6-5; unclear D gene. The CDR3 contains 14 residues. Trimming stripped 0 bases from V and 4 bases from J, with 9 bases between. CDR1 and CDR2 from the germline V gene are MNHEY and SVGAGI. CDR3 nucleotide sequence: TGTGCCAGCAGTTACTCGGAGGGAATCTATGGCTACACCTTC. The encoded protein is CASSYSEGIYGYTF.

CDR3 residues: CASSEEVAGATYEQYF. CDR3 coding DNA: TGTGCCAGCAGTGAAGAGGTAGCCGGAGCCACCTACGAGCAGTACTTC. J is TRBJ2-7 and V is TRBV2, with no clear D. With 1 base removed from V and 2 bases from J, the gap between germline ends came to 15 bases. This CDR3 comprises 16 residues. Germline V lookup: CDR1 SNHLY, CDR2 FYNNEI.

The sample holds one count of this clone. The rearrangement joins TRBV28 to TRBJ1-1, with no clear D. Trimming removed 4 bases from V and 1 base from J, with 10 bases in between. The germline gives CDR1 MDHEN, CDR2 SYDVKM. The CDR3 sequence is 14 residues long. CDR3 coding DNA: TGTGCCAGCAGTTGGACTGGAAAGAACACTGAAGCTTTCTTT. It yields the protein CASSWTGKNTEAFF.

The V gene is TRBV10-3, the J gene TRBJ1-1; D unresolved. In germline, CDR1 is ENHRY, CDR2 SYGVKD. The CDR3 has 17 amino acids. Between the trimmed V and J ends, which lost 5 bases and 0 bases, there was a span of 19 bases. The CDR3 DNA follows: TGTGCCATCAGTTCAAGTGTACCAGTCCTCATGAACACTGAAGCTTTCTTT. Amino acids: CAISSSVPVLMNTEAFF.

This clone occurred a few times. This likely reflects a read error, since a far larger clone is one base away. The rearrangement joins TRBV5-1 to TRBJ2-7, with 8 bases matching TRBD1. V shed 4 bases, J shed 7 bases, and the junction held 19 bases outside the gene matches. The germline gives CDR1 SGHRS, CDR2 YFSETQ. The length of the CDR3 is 17 residues. The CDR3, as DNA: TGCGCCAGCAGCCCCCCGGACAGGGCGCCTGGGCTGGCAGAGCAGTACTTC. This translates into CASSPPDRAPGLAEQYF. Supplemented by reference TRBV5-1 and TRBJ2-7, the full variable domain reads KAGVTQTPRYLIKTRGQQVTLSCSPISGHRSVSWYQQTPGQGLQFLFEYFSETQRNKGNFPGRFSGRQFSNSRSEMNVSTLELGDSALYLCASSPPDRAPGLAEQYFGPGTRLTVT.

The rearrangement links TRBV28 to TRBJ2-2; D might be TRBD1 (6 bases). This CDR3 has 14 residues. The ends were cut back, 8 bases at V and 1 base at J, with 11 bases in the middle. Per germline, CDR1 MDHEN and CDR2 SYDVKM. The CDR3 is CASELTGNTGELFF. Written as DNA, the CDR3 is TGTGCCAGCGAACTGACAGGGAACACCGGGGAGCTGTTTTTT. The entire variable domain, with the rest obtained from reference TRBV28 and TRBJ2-2, is as follows: DVKVTQSSRYLVKRTGEKVFLECVQDMDHENMFWYRQDPGLGLRLIYFSYDVKMKEKGDIPEGYSVSREKKERFSLILESASTNQTSMYLCASELTGNTGELFFGEGSRLTVL.

The chain combines TRBV7-9 with TRBJ2-1, with 10 bases fitting TRBD2. The trim removed 0 bases at V and 0 bases at J, leaving 2 bases unmatched. The CDR3 runs to 17 residues. Germline CDR1 is SEHNR and CDR2 is FQNEAQ (reference sequence). CDR3 region: CASSLASSGSSYNEQFF. CDR3 bases: TGTGCCAGCAGCTTAGCTTCTAGCGGGAGCTCCTACAATGAGCAGTTCTTC.

The chain joins TRBV29-1 to TRBJ2-3; TRBD1 matches at 7 bases. V shed 7 bases, J shed 5 bases, and the junction held 9 bases outside the gene matches. CDR1 and CDR2 from the germline V gene are SQVTM and ANQGSEA. The CDR3 length is 13 residues. The DNA for the CDR3 is TGCAGCGCTAAGGGGGCTGGCGTAGATACGCAGTATTTT. Translated, it gives CSAKGAGVDTQYF.